This is a list of T cell receptor beta chains from one sample in a study of neurological immune-mediated disorders. TCRdb re-analysed the 5' RACE reads in MiXCR, keeping a single row per CDR3 protein. The data contain roughly 74,000 distinct CDR3 sequences, roughly 5.5% of them singletons. Material for sequencing was PBMCs. The receptors were gathered from a man aged 18 to 35 with multiple sclerosis. Both conserved end residues are part of each CDR3. A D gene is named only where the DNA matches it firmly. Only part of the rows carry a size: once, few, many, or a class if the clone is expanded.

cdr3_nt: TGTGCCAGCAGTGAAAACCGGGTTAATTCACCCCTCAACTTT; cdr3_aa: CASSENRVNSPLNF; j_call: TRBJ1-6; d_call: NA; clone_size: few; v_call: TRBV12-3/TRBV12-4
cdr3_nt: TGTGCCAGCAGCGGACAGAGGGCTGAAGCTTTCTTT; cdr3_aa: CASSGQRAEAFF; j_call: TRBJ1-1; d_call: NA; clone_size: many; v_call: TRBV7-8
cdr3_nt: TGTGCCACCAGTGATTCCTGGGGACAGGGGCGACGTGCCGGGGAGCTGTTTTTT; cdr3_aa: CATSDSWGQGRRAGELFF; j_call: TRBJ2-2; d_call: TRBD1; clone_size: many; v_call: TRBV24-1
cdr3_nt: TGCAGTGCGGTGGCTTGGAGCAATGAGCAGTTCTTC; cdr3_aa: CSAVAWSNEQFF; j_call: TRBJ2-1; d_call: NA; clone_size: many; v_call: TRBV20-1
cdr3_nt: TGTGCCAGCAGTGAAGGAAGGGGACTTCTATTCACAGATACGCAGTATTTT; cdr3_aa: CASSEGRGLLFTDTQYF; j_call: TRBJ2-3; d_call: NA; clone_size: many; v_call: TRBV2
cdr3_nt: TGCAGTGCTAGAGGGGCAGCTCACACCGGGGAGCTGTTTTTT; cdr3_aa: CSARGAAHTGELFF; j_call: TRBJ2-2; d_call: NA; clone_size: many; v_call: TRBV20-1
cdr3_nt: TGTGCCAGCAGCGATTGGGACAGGGACGGAGCTTTCTTT; cdr3_aa: CASSDWDRDGAFF; j_call: TRBJ1-1; d_call: TRBD1; clone_size: many; v_call: TRBV7-2
cdr3_nt: TGTGCCAGCTCACCACGGCAGAACACCGGGGAGCTGTTTTTT; cdr3_aa: CASSPRQNTGELFF; j_call: TRBJ2-2; d_call: NA; clone_size: many; v_call: TRBV18
cdr3_nt: TGTGCCAGCAGCTTGCTAGCGGGAGGGCCCGGAGAAGACAATGAGCAGTTCTTC; cdr3_aa: CASSLLAGGPGEDNEQFF; j_call: TRBJ2-1; d_call: TRBD2; clone_size: many; v_call: TRBV5-5
cdr3_nt: TGCGCCAGCAGCTCAACTCCGGGACAGGGTCGGGCACCCCTCCACTTT; cdr3_aa: CASSSTPGQGRAPLHF; j_call: TRBJ1-6; d_call: TRBD1; clone_size: many; v_call: TRBV5-1
cdr3_nt: TGTGCCTGGAGTACAGGGGTAGGCCAGCCCCAGCATTTT; cdr3_aa: CAWSTGVGQPQHF; j_call: TRBJ1-5; d_call: TRBD1; clone_size: many; v_call: TRBV30
cdr3_nt: TGCGCCAGCAGCTTCGGCGTGGGGGGGTTCACAGATACGCAGTATTTT; cdr3_aa: CASSFGVGGFTDTQYF; j_call: TRBJ2-3; d_call: TRBD2; clone_size: many; v_call: TRBV5-1
cdr3_nt: TGTGCCAGCAGTGAACGAGGGGGGCTCAATGGCTACACCTTC; cdr3_aa: CASSERGGLNGYTF; j_call: TRBJ1-2; d_call: NA; clone_size: many; v_call: TRBV6-1
cdr3_nt: TGTGCCACCTTTCAGCAGGGAGTAAAAGAGACCCAGTACTTC; cdr3_aa: CATFQQGVKETQYF; j_call: TRBJ2-5; d_call: NA; clone_size: many; v_call: TRBV7-9
cdr3_nt: TGCGCCAGCAGCCAAGTCGATCTAGGCTTTCATGGGGATACGCAGTATTTT; cdr3_aa: CASSQVDLGFHGDTQYF; j_call: TRBJ2-3; d_call: NA; clone_size: many; v_call: TRBV4-1
cdr3_nt: TGTGCCAGCAGCTTGGCGGTCGCCCGCAAGCAGTTCTTC; cdr3_aa: CASSLAVARKQFF; j_call: TRBJ2-1; d_call: NA; clone_size: NA; v_call: TRBV5-4
cdr3_nt: TGTGCCAGCTCCACCGGGACAGATTCACCCCTCAACTTT; cdr3_aa: CASSTGTDSPLNF; j_call: TRBJ1-6; d_call: TRBD1; clone_size: few; v_call: TRBV10-3
cdr3_nt: TGTGCCAGCAGTAAGGGACAGGGCCATCAGCCCCAGAATTTT; cdr3_aa: CASSKGQGHQPQNF; j_call: TRBJ1-5; d_call: TRBD1; clone_size: NA; v_call: TRBV12-3/TRBV12-4
cdr3_nt: TGCGCCAGCAGCTTCCCTTCTGGGGCCAACGTCCTGACTTTC; cdr3_aa: CASSFPSGANVLTF; j_call: TRBJ2-6; d_call: NA; clone_size: few; v_call: TRBV5-1
cdr3_nt: TGTGCCAGCAACCGAAGACAGGGGCATGAGCAGTTCTTC; cdr3_aa: CASNRRQGHEQFF; j_call: TRBJ2-1; d_call: TRBD1; clone_size: NA; v_call: TRBV2
cdr3_nt: TGTGCCAGCACCCCGCTTGTACGGGGATACACTGAAGCTTTCTTT; cdr3_aa: CASTPLVRGYTEAFF; j_call: TRBJ1-1; d_call: NA; clone_size: many; v_call: TRBV5-5
cdr3_nt: TGCAGTGCCGTTGGTGGTGGATCATCCGAGACCCAGTACTTC; cdr3_aa: CSAVGGGSSETQYF; j_call: TRBJ2-5; d_call: NA; clone_size: many; v_call: TRBV20-1
cdr3_nt: TGTGCCAGCAGCTCCAGTACCGACGGAACCCTCCACTTT; cdr3_aa: CASSSSTDGTLHF; j_call: TRBJ1-6; d_call: NA; clone_size: few; v_call: TRBV7-9
cdr3_nt: TGTGCCAGCAGCCAAGAACTAGCGGGAACGGACATTCAGTACTTC; cdr3_aa: CASSQELAGTDIQYF; j_call: TRBJ2-4; d_call: TRBD2; clone_size: many; v_call: TRBV4-2
cdr3_nt: TGTGCCAGCAGGCAGGCTGGGAAGACTAGCACAGATACGCAGTATTTT; cdr3_aa: CASRQAGKTSTDTQYF; j_call: TRBJ2-3; d_call: NA; clone_size: many; v_call: TRBV6-2/TRBV6-3
cdr3_nt: TGTGCCAGCAGTTTTATTTGGGGTTTAATCAATCAGCCCCAGCATTTT; cdr3_aa: CASSFIWGLINQPQHF; j_call: TRBJ1-5; d_call: NA; clone_size: many; v_call: TRBV12-3/TRBV12-4
cdr3_nt: TGTGCCAGCAGTGAAGAACAGGGGGCTGTAGCTTTCTTT; cdr3_aa: CASSEEQGAVAFF; j_call: TRBJ1-1; d_call: TRBD1; clone_size: once; v_call: TRBV6-1
cdr3_nt: TGTGCCAGCAGGACATGGGACCTCCTTCGAGGTCAGCCCCAGAATTTT; cdr3_aa: CASRTWDLLRGQPQNF; j_call: TRBJ1-5; d_call: NA; clone_size: NA; v_call: TRBV28
cdr3_nt: TGTGCCAGCAGCCGATACCAGGGCGGCGGAAACACCATATATTTT; cdr3_aa: CASSRYQGGGNTIYF; j_call: TRBJ1-3; d_call: NA; clone_size: many; v_call: TRBV7-3
cdr3_nt: TGTGCCACCAGTGATTTGCGGGACAGGGCCAATGAGCAGTTCTTC; cdr3_aa: CATSDLRDRANEQFF; j_call: TRBJ2-1; d_call: TRBD1; clone_size: many; v_call: TRBV24-1
cdr3_nt: TGTGCCAGCAGTGAACGGGCCCCTGTAGGGACTGAAGCTTTCTTT; cdr3_aa: CASSERAPVGTEAFF; j_call: TRBJ1-1; d_call: NA; clone_size: medium-sized; v_call: TRBV2
cdr3_nt: TGTGCCATCCGCAACGGGAGGCCTCAAGAGACCAAGTACTTC; cdr3_aa: CAIRNGRPQETKYF; j_call: TRBJ2-5; d_call: TRBD2; clone_size: few; v_call: TRBV10-3
cdr3_nt: TGCGCCAGCAGCAAAACAGGGAACACTGAAGCTTTCTTT; cdr3_aa: CASSKTGNTEAFF; j_call: TRBJ1-1; d_call: NA; clone_size: many; v_call: TRBV5-1
cdr3_nt: TGCAGTGCTAGAGACTTTATGCCCAGCGGGGGGTTCTCCTACAATGAGCAGTTCTTC; cdr3_aa: CSARDFMPSGGFSYNEQFF; j_call: TRBJ2-1; d_call: TRBD2; clone_size: many; v_call: TRBV20-1
cdr3_nt: TGTGCCAGCAGCCAAGGAGACCAGACCCAGTACTTC; cdr3_aa: CASSQGDQTQYF; j_call: TRBJ2-5; d_call: NA; clone_size: many; v_call: TRBV3-1
cdr3_nt: TGTGCCAGCAGCCCGGGACAGACTAATTCACCCCTCAACTTT; cdr3_aa: CASSPGQTNSPLNF; j_call: TRBJ1-6; d_call: TRBD1; clone_size: NA; v_call: TRBV7-2
cdr3_nt: TGCAGTGCTAGAGTTGGGGGTTCCTATAATTCACCCCTCCACTTT; cdr3_aa: CSARVGGSYNSPLHF; j_call: TRBJ1-6; d_call: NA; clone_size: many; v_call: TRBV20-1
cdr3_nt: TGTGCCTGGAGGGGAAGTGGGTCCTACAATGAGCAGTTCTTC; cdr3_aa: CAWRGSGSYNEQFF; j_call: TRBJ2-1; d_call: NA; clone_size: few; v_call: TRBV30
cdr3_nt: TGCAGTGCTGAGACTAGCAAAGATGAGCAGTTCTTC; cdr3_aa: CSAETSKDEQFF; j_call: TRBJ2-1; d_call: TRBD2; clone_size: many; v_call: TRBV20-1
cdr3_nt: TGCGCCAGCGGTGACAGGGGGGCTAGTAGCTACACCTTC; cdr3_aa: CASGDRGASSYTF; j_call: TRBJ1-2; d_call: TRBD1; clone_size: medium-sized; v_call: TRBV5-1
cdr3_nt: TGTGCCAGCAGTTTTCTCTCCGACGGTAGGGGATCACCCCTCAACTTT; cdr3_aa: CASSFLSDGRGSPLNF; j_call: TRBJ1-6; d_call: NA; clone_size: NA; v_call: TRBV28
cdr3_nt: TGTGCCAGCAGTGATTCCCACGGCAGGGGGGGGCAAGAGACCCAGTACTTC; cdr3_aa: CASSDSHGRGGQETQYF; j_call: TRBJ2-5; d_call: NA; clone_size: many; v_call: TRBV25-1
cdr3_nt: TGTGCCAGCAGGGACGCGAGGGGACAGGGACGCTCTGGGGCCAACGTCCTGACTTTC; cdr3_aa: CASRDARGQGRSGANVLTF; j_call: TRBJ2-6; d_call: TRBD1; clone_size: few; v_call: TRBV2
cdr3_nt: TGTGCCAGCAGCCAAGATAGGCCTGGAAACACCATATATTTT; cdr3_aa: CASSQDRPGNTIYF; j_call: TRBJ1-3; d_call: NA; clone_size: many; v_call: TRBV3-1
cdr3_nt: TGTGCCAGCAGTCAAGGGGACAGTAGATACGAGCAGTACTTC; cdr3_aa: CASSQGDSRYEQYF; j_call: TRBJ2-7; d_call: TRBD1; clone_size: many; v_call: TRBV12-3/TRBV12-4
cdr3_nt: TGCGCCAGCAGCTCGGGACAGTCCTACGAGCAGTACTTC; cdr3_aa: CASSSGQSYEQYF; j_call: TRBJ2-7; d_call: TRBD1; clone_size: many; v_call: TRBV5-1
cdr3_nt: TGTGCCAGCAGCCCACCGGGCCATATACTCTACGAGCAGTACTTC; cdr3_aa: CASSPPGHILYEQYF; j_call: TRBJ2-7; d_call: NA; clone_size: many; v_call: TRBV3-1
cdr3_nt: TGTGCCAGCAGTTTGGGGGAACAGAACACTGAAGCTTTCTTT; cdr3_aa: CASSLGEQNTEAFF; j_call: TRBJ1-1; d_call: NA; clone_size: many; v_call: TRBV25-1
cdr3_nt: TGTGCCAGCAGTTTTCAGGGAGTTCAAGAGACCCAGTACTTC; cdr3_aa: CASSFQGVQETQYF; j_call: TRBJ2-5; d_call: NA; clone_size: few; v_call: TRBV2
cdr3_nt: TGTGCCAGCAGCCTGGACACAGATACGCAGTATTTT; cdr3_aa: CASSLDTDTQYF; j_call: TRBJ2-3; d_call: NA; clone_size: many; v_call: TRBV7-3
cdr3_nt: TGCAGTGCTACAGACAGGAGCTACGAGCAGTACTTC; cdr3_aa: CSATDRSYEQYF; j_call: TRBJ2-7; d_call: NA; clone_size: many; v_call: TRBV20-1
cdr3_nt: TGTGCCAGCCAGGGAGACTTCCCCTACGAGCAGTACTTC; cdr3_aa: CASQGDFPYEQYF; j_call: TRBJ2-7; d_call: NA; clone_size: many; v_call: TRBV2
cdr3_nt: TGTGCCAGCAGCCCTTACGGACAGGGGAAGCGCGAAAAACTGTTTTTT; cdr3_aa: CASSPYGQGKREKLFF; j_call: TRBJ1-4; d_call: TRBD1; clone_size: NA; v_call: TRBV7-9
cdr3_nt: TGTGCCAGCAGCTGGACAGGGCGGGCCAAAAACATTCAGTACTTC; cdr3_aa: CASSWTGRAKNIQYF; j_call: TRBJ2-4; d_call: TRBD1; clone_size: many; v_call: TRBV12-3/TRBV12-4
cdr3_nt: TGCAGTGCTAGGGGGACTAGCGGGAGGGACTACGAGCAGTACTTC; cdr3_aa: CSARGTSGRDYEQYF; j_call: TRBJ2-7; d_call: TRBD2; clone_size: many; v_call: TRBV20-1
cdr3_nt: TGTGCCAGCAGCTCGTACAGGGCTTTGAATGAAAAACTGTTTTTT; cdr3_aa: CASSSYRALNEKLFF; j_call: TRBJ1-4; d_call: NA; clone_size: many; v_call: TRBV11-2
cdr3_nt: TGTGCCAGCACCCCAGACAGGGGGCTCTCTCCAAACTATGGCTACACCTTC; cdr3_aa: CASTPDRGLSPNYGYTF; j_call: TRBJ1-2; d_call: TRBD1; clone_size: many; v_call: TRBV13
cdr3_nt: TGCAGCACGGGGGACAGTTACTACAATGAGCAGTTCTTC; cdr3_aa: CSTGDSYYNEQFF; j_call: TRBJ2-1; d_call: NA; clone_size: many; v_call: TRBV29-1
cdr3_nt: TGTGCCAGCAGTCCAACCCAGGTTTCCGCAACTGAAGCTTTCTTT; cdr3_aa: CASSPTQVSATEAFF; j_call: TRBJ1-1; d_call: NA; clone_size: many; v_call: TRBV12-3/TRBV12-4